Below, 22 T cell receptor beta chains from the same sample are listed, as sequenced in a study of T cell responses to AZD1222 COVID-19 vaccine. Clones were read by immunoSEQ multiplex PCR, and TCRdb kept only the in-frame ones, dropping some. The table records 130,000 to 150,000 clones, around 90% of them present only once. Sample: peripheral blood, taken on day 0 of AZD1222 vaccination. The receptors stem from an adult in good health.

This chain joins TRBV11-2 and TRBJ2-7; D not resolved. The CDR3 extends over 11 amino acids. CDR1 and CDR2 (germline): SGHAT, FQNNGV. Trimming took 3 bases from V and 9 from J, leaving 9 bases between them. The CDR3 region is CASSFGGPQYF. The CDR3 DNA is TGTGCCAGCAGCTTCGGTGGCCCGCAGTACTTC.

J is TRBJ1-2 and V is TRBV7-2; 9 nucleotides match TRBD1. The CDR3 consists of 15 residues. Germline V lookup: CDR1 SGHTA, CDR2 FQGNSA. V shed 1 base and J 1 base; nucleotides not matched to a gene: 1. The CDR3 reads CASSLEGQGNYGYTF. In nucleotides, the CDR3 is TGTGCCAGCAGCTTAGAGGGACAGGGTAACTATGGCTACACCTTC.

CDR3 nucleotide sequence: TGTGCCAGCAGCCAAGCCGACAATGAGCAGTTCTTC. It yields the protein CASSQADNEQFF. This rearrangement joins TRBV5-5 to TRBJ2-1; D remains ambiguous. There are 12 residues in the CDR3. V was clipped by 4 bases and J by 5 bases, with 7 bases between them. Germline assignment: CDR1 SGHKS and CDR2 YYEKEE (reference sequence).

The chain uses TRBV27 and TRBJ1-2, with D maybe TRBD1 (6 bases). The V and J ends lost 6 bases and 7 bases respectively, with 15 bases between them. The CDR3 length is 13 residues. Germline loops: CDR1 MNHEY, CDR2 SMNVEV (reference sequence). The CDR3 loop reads CASSLTGGGGYTF. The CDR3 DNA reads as TGTGCCAGCAGCCTCACCGGAGGGGGTGGCTACACCTTC.

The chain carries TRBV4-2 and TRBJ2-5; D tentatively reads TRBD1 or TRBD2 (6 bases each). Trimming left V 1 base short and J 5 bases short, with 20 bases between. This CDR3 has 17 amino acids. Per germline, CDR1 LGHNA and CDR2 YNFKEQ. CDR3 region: CASSQVMNGGGRETQYF. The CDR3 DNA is TGTGCCAGCAGCCAAGTGATGAATGGAGGGGGGAGGGAGACCCAGTACTTC.

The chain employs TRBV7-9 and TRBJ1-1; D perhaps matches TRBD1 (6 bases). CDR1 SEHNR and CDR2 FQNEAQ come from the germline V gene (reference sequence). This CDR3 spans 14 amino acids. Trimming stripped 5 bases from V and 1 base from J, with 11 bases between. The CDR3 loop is CASSPSTGNTEAFF. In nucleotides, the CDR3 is TGTGCCAGCAGCCCCTCGACAGGGAACACTGAAGCTTTCTTT.

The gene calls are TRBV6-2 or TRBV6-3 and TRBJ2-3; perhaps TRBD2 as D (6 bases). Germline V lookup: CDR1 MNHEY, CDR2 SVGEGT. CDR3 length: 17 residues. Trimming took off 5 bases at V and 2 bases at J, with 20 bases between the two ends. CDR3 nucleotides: TGTGCCAGCAGTCCCCGGGGAGGAGAAAGAATCACAGATACGCAGTATTTT. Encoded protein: CASSPRGGERITDTQYF.

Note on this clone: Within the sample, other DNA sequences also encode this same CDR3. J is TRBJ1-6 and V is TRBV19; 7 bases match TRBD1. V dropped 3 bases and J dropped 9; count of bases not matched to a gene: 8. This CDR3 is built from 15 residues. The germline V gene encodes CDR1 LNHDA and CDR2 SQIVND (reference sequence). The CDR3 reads CASSIRTGLGSPLHF. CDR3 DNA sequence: TGTGCCAGTAGTATTCGGACAGGACTTGGTTCACCCCTCCACTTT.

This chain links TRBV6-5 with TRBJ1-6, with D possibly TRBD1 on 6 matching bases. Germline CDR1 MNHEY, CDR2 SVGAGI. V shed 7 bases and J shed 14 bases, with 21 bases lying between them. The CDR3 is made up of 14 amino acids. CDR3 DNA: TGTGCCAGCATTCGGGACACCACCTCGGAATCCCTCCACTTT. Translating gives CASIRDTTSESLHF.

The CDR3, as DNA: TGTGCCAGCAGTGACTCACCCTCCGAGGGGGGCTACAATGAGCAGTTCTTC. It specifies CASSDSPSEGGYNEQFF. The rearrangement links TRBV6-4 to TRBJ2-1, with D perhaps matching TRBD1 or TRBD2 (6 bases each). The CDR3 spans 17 residues. Germline CDR1 and CDR2: MRHNA and SNTAGT. The germline V and J ends were trimmed by 0 bases and 3 bases, with 15 bases remaining between them.

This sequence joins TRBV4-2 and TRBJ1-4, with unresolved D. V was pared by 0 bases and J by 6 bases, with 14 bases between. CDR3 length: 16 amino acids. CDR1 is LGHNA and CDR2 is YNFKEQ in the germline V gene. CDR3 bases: TGTGCCAGCAGCCAAGAGGTAGGGCCCATAGATGAAAAACTGTTTTTT. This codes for CASSQEVGPIDEKLFF.

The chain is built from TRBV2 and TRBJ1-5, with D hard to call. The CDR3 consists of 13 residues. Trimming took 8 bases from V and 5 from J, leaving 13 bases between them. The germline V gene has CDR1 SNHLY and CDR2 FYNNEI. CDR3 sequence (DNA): TGTGCCAGCGCGAGGGAAAGCGATCAGCCCCAGCATTTT. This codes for CASARESDQPQHF. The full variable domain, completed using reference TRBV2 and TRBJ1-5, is EPEVTQTPSHQVTQMGQEVILRCVPISNHLYFYWYRQILGQKVEFLVSFYNNEISEKSEIFDDQFSVERPDGSNFTLKIRSTKLEDSAMYFCASARESDQPQHFGDGTRLSIL.

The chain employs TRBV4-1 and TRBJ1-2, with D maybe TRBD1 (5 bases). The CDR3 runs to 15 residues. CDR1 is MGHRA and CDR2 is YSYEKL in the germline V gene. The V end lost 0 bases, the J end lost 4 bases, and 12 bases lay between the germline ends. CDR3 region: CASSQEGPGVYGYTF. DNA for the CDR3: TGCGCCAGCAGCCAAGAAGGGCCGGGGGTCTATGGCTACACCTTC.

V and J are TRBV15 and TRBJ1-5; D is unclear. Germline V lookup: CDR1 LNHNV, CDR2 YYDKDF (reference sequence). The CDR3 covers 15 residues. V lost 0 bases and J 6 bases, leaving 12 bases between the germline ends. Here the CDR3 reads CATSRDRGFSQPQHF. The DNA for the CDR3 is TGTGCCACCAGCAGAGATCGGGGTTTCAGTCAGCCCCAGCATTTT.

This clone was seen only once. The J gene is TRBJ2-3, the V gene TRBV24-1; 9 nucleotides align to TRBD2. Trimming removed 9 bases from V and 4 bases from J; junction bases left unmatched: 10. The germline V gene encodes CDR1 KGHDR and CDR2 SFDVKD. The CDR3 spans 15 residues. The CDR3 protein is CATGEVREGPDTQYF. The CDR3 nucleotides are TGTGCCACCGGAGAGGTGCGGGAGGGCCCAGATACGCAGTATTTT.

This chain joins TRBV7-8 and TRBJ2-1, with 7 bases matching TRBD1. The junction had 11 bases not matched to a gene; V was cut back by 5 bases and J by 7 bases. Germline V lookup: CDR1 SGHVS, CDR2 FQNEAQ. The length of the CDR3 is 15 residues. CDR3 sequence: CASSREWTGSNEQFF. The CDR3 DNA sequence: TGTGCCAGCAGCCGCGAGTGGACAGGATCTAATGAGCAGTTCTTC.

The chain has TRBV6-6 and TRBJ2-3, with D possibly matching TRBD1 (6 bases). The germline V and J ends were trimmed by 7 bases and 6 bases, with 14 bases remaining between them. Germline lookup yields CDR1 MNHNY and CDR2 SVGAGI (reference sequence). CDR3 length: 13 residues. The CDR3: CASTRTEQDTQYF. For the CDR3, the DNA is TGTGCCAGCACCAGGACAGAGCAGGATACGCAGTATTTT.

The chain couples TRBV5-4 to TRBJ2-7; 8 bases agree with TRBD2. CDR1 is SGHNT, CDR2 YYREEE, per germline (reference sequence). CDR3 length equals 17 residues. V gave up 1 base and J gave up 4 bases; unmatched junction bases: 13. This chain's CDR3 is CASSLPGGGIGGYEQYF. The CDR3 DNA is TGTGCCAGCAGCTTGCCGGGGGGGGGAATAGGCGGTTACGAGCAGTACTTC.

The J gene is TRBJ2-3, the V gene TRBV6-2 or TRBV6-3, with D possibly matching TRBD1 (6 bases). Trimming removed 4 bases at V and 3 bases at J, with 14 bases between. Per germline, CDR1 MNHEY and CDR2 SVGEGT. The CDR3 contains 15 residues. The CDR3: CASSWILTGTDTQYF. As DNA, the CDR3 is TGTGCCAGCAGTTGGATTCTTACAGGGACAGATACGCAGTATTTT.

The CDR3 loop is CASSLVDSTNYGYTF. As DNA, the CDR3 is TGTGCCAGCAGCTTGGTAGATAGTACTAACTATGGCTACACCTTC. V usage is TRBV5-5 and J usage is TRBJ1-2; D gene uncertain. This CDR3 contains 15 residues. The V and J ends lost 0 bases and 0 bases respectively, with 9 bases between them. The germline V gene encodes CDR1 SGHKS and CDR2 YYEKEE (reference sequence).

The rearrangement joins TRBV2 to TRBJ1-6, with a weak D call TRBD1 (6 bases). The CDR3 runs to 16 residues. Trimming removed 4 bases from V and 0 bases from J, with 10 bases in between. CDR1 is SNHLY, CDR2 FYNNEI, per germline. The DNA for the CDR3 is TGTGCCAGCAGTGCGGACAGACTCTCCTATAATTCACCCCTCCACTTT. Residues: CASSADRLSYNSPLHF.

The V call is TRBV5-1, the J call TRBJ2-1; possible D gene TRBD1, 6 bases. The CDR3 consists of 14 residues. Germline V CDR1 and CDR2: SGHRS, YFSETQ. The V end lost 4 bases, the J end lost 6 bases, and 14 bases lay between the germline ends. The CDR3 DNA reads TGCGCCAGCAGCCCGGCGACAGGCTCCAATGAGCAGTTCTTC. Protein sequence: CASSPATGSNEQFF.